This paragraph reports one T cell receptor (beta chain). MiXCR was run by TCRdb on the RACE reads, yielding one entry per CDR3 protein. Here the sample spans 150,000 to 200,000 distinct CDR3 sequences, under 25% being singletons. As for time point: patch test 1, 2 weeks after DPC sensitization. Treatment: therapeutic diphenylcyclopropenone sensitization with weekly scalp DPC. The data are from a study of human T cells and chemical hapten exposure. As for the study in general: For the roughly 26-week duration of the study, patients were given weekly doses of diphenylcyclopropenone on the scalp.

This specimen consisted of whole blood, obtained in connection with sensitization to the hapten diphenylcyclopropenone (DPC). The TCR originated in a woman in her forties or fifties with alopecia areata. Some clones in this sample may be carry-over from other donors' samples.

CDR3 sequence: CASSVGFSSYEQYF. The CDR3 nucleotides read TGTGCCAGCAGCGTAGGTTTCAGCTCCTACGAGCAGTACTTC. The chain uses TRBV9 and TRBJ2-7; no clear D gene. V was shortened by 0 bases and J by 0 bases, with 7 bases between the two germline ends. The CDR3 sequence is 14 residues long. Germline CDR1 is SGDLS and CDR2 is YYNGEE.